The TCR beta chain described here comes from a study of T cell responses to AZD1222 COVID-19 vaccine (dated by TCRdb to the early 2020s). In terms of the full investigation: A total of 233 trial participants underwent TCR sequencing, of whom 207 had received two doses of AZD1222 and 26 had received two doses of the MenACWY control vaccine. Enrollment into the trials was organized by age into subgroups of 18-55, 56-69 and 70-plus years, and those subgroups contained about 150, 27 and 61 TCR-sequenced participants, respectively.

The sample's time point label is to be understood as: about 28 days (+/-7) after the second vaccine dose. AZD1222 recipients given second doses at about 4 weeks or at about 12 weeks were pooled, since spike-specific TCR depth and breadth were not found to differ between the two schedules. Samples from vaccinated people were obtained from the UK trials COV001 and COV002, which included a single-blind randomized controlled phase 2/3 trial of AZD1222 (ChAdOx1 nCoV-19) in healthy adults. Trial participant PBMC samples were collected at day 0 and day 28 after the second dose for TCRbeta chain sequencing. Concerning this clone itself: What antigen it recognizes has not been identified. Base qualities are not provided; no much larger clone lies one nucleotide away.

CDR1 is given as SGHAT and CDR2 as FQDESV, both from the germline V gene (reference sequence). The CDR3, from cysteine to phenylalanine, totals 14 residues. CDR3 DNA only is kept here, 42 bases in frame from base 1. Trimming takes 2 bases from V and 2 bases from J, and the germline ends sit 10 bases apart. The full study reports these points: Participants were mostly white British, with more females than males. The authors suggested clonal diversity may have been underestimated. Because no day 14 peak-response samples were available, the repertoires could be characterized only after the peak T cell response. Nearly half of unique spike-specific TCRs reportedly recognized epitopes outside regions mutated in the B.1.351 and B.1.1.7 variants. The whole spike protein was spanned by vaccine-associated CD4 TCRs, and dominant responses were seen in regions 160-218 and 743-854. Conclusions about previously exposed vaccinees are limited because only five to seven AZD1222 recipients were SARS-CoV-2 seropositive at baseline. A significant rise in spike-specific TCR breadth and depth was observed after two AZD1222 doses relative to day 0 and relative to MenACWY recipients. In the small 56-69-year group, the increase in depth fell short of significance, most likely because of low power.

The CDR3 regions of human TCRbeta chains were analyzed by immunosequencing. Concerning the study's data processing: TCRs in the repertoires were compared against a reference library of SARS-CoV-2-specific TCRs that had been generated with the MIRA antigen-specificity platform. Breadth was defined as the fraction of unique TCRs that were SARS-CoV-2-associated, and depth was defined as the fraction of total T cells that were SARS-CoV-2-associated. Using the MIRA data, every spike-specific TCR was mapped to the spike region that the TCR reacted to and assigned to either a CD4 or a CD8 class. Log10-transformed breadth and depth values were compared by one-way ANOVA with Sidak's multiple comparisons tests. Here the immuneACCESS table is served through TCRdb, limited to in-frame sequences with V and J called. Missing clones are a known gap in these copies; in checked studies unresolved V genes cover under half, and the rest lacks a known reason. That table is the source of V, J and clone size, and D and trimming were worked out from the DNA. Here the sample has tens of thousands of clones; about three quarters occur a single time. Clones ranked in the top ten supply around 45% of the sample.

This TCR was recovered from an adult who received the AZD1222 COVID-19 vaccine. The starting material was peripheral blood, obtained 28 days after the second AZD1222 dose. Recombination connected TRBV11-1 to TRBJ2-7; too little of a D gene remains to name it. The sequenced DNA is TGTGCCAGCAGCTTACGGTTTCCAGCCTACGAGCAGTACTTC. This codes for CASSLRFPAYEQYF.